Sequencing of this T cell receptor beta chain was carried out in a study of regulatory T cells in long-lasting Graves disease (TCRdb year 2021). Regarding the complete study: Antithyroid drugs had been taken for less than 3 months by newly diagnosed Graves' disease patients. Peripheral blood TCR sequencing and RNA sequencing compared persistent Graves' disease patients with newly diagnosed Graves' disease patients. The study took place in China and was registered as a clinical trial. TCR sequencing covered around 13 persistent and around 20 newly diagnosed Graves' disease patients, 33 samples in total.

This clonotype was seen at least ten times. No antigen is known for it. No base quality information exists; no much larger clone differs at one position. What the time point label conveys for this sample: newly diagnosed GD, antithyroid drugs for less than 3 months. For both TCR sequencing and RNA sequencing, RNA was extracted from PBMCs using TRIzol. Graves' disease was diagnosed according to American Thyroid Association guidelines. Patients for the study were recruited at an endocrinology department in Xi'an, China. Each patient gave roughly 10 milliliters of peripheral blood, collected in an EDTA anticoagulant tube. Ficoll Paque Plus density gradient separation was used to isolate PBMCs, and no further T cell sorting was performed. RNA quality was checked with an Agilent 2100 Bioanalyzer and agarose gel, and concentration with a NanoDrop 2000. Here is what the overall study found, with its caveats: Sequencing and analysis were restricted to the TCR beta chain. Peripheral blood alone was examined, since thyroid tissue, which constituted the primary lesion, could not be accessed. As a limitation, the authors acknowledged that the small sample size may reduce accuracy. TRBV28, TRBJ1-2 and TRBJ2-5 were preferentially used in persistent disease, while TRBV20-1 and TRBJ2-1 were favored in newly diagnosed disease. More public clonotypes were shared among persistent patients (2,741) than among newly diagnosed patients (966). Persistent Graves' disease patients showed lower TCR Shannon entropy and fewer highly expanded clones than newly diagnosed patients, suggesting clonal expansion.

The library relied on multiplex PCR. TCRdb lists the instrument as Illumina HiSeq 4000. iRepertoire HTBI primers and Arm-PCR amplification of CDR3 regions were used to construct TCR beta libraries. Before sequencing, the PCR products went through gel purification. Processing in the source paper ran as follows. Across samples, 60 to 80 TRBV and 14 TRBJ segments were identified and used for gene usage analysis of CDR3 amino acid clonotypes. Filtered high-quality paired reads were merged into contigs using COPE and FqMerger. Contigs were aligned with BLAST to IMGT TRBV, TRBD and TRBJ reference genes, and CDR3 was defined per IMGT. Any clonotype with a frequency above 0.1% was counted as a highly expanded clone. Repertoire diversity was measured by Shannon entropy, and V-J evenness by the Gini coefficient. A clonotype was considered public if more than one individual shared it. TCRdb cleaned the public reads at Q25 with fastp, built clones with MiXCR and kept in-frame beta chains. Rows are unified per CDR3 protein, each entry keeping the most common DNA and genes. TCRdb's processing, not the authors' own work, is the source of the V and J calls. For this sample there are 560,000 or so distinct CDR3 sequences; around 15% appear just once. Around 12% of the sample rests with the top ten.

CDR3 length: 14 amino acids, cysteine to phenylalanine. The DNA shown is the 42-base CDR3, in frame from base 1. In the germline V gene (reference sequence), CDR1 corresponds to DFQATT and CDR2 to SNEGSKA. Trimming takes 0 bases off V and 12 bases off J; junction bases not matched to a gene: 7. The same sample was also studied in work on T cells in Graves' hyperthyroidism and ophthalmopathy. As the second paper documents: Stable Graves' hyperthyroidism was defined as the absence of progression to ophthalmopathy over 18 months of follow-up. Hyperthyroidism patients were newly diagnosed, with disease duration under 2 months, and aged 18 to 65 years. The study excluded patients with uncontrolled infections, other autoimmune diseases, pregnancy or lactation. Diagnoses were established on the basis of clinical symptoms, serum thyroxine and TRAb, thyroid ultrasound, and orbital computed tomography. A first-round RT-PCR of the TCR CDR3 used the HTBI primer set with the Qiagen OneStep RT-PCR kit. Most expanded thyroid clonotypes (frequency above 0.001) were also detected in blood, a finding suggesting that blood repertoires may reflect thyroid immune responses. In cross-validation, a model built on a 13 V-J signature told ophthalmopathy apart from stable hyperthyroidism with over 85% sensitivity and about 81% specificity, and in testing the same model reached 80%/75%. In validation, the model predicted progression to ophthalmopathy with about 71% sensitivity and roughly 75% specificity, a median of approximately 6.7 months before onset. TCR V-J signatures able to tell the groups apart were searched for in a discovery cohort of 90 to 100 patients, of whom more than 40 had Graves' ophthalmopathy and roughly 58 had stable Graves' hyperthyroidism. Prospective prediction of ophthalmopathy was tested in an independent validation cohort consisting of about 20 hyperthyroidism patients and around 17 patients who later progressed to ophthalmopathy. The 100 discovery patients were divided at random into training and test sets in a 7:3 ratio. In over five Graves' hyperthyroidism patients, the study also compared T-cell repertoires from thyroid tissue with T-cell repertoires from blood. Following sampling, methimazole starting at 30 mg daily was given to hyperthyroidism patients, and high-dose intravenous methylprednisolone was given to ophthalmopathy patients. Libraries were constructed in a second round of multiplex PCR, after which size selection and purification were performed. The libraries were sequenced on an Illumina HiSeq2000 using paired-end 100 bp reads. SOAPnuke was used to process the raw data, with reads discarded if the reads contained adapters or uncalled bases, had a mean Phred below 15, or lacked an exact constant-primer or identifier match. High-quality paired reads were merged with COPE v1.2.5, and unique nucleotide sequences were defined as clonotypes. MiTCR v1.1 was used to align clonotypes to the IMGT TRBV, TRBD and TRBJ reference segments. Analysis was restricted to V-J combinations with a frequency above 0.0001, which covered about 99% of repertoires. A TCS score was defined as the ratio between F50 (clonal expansion) and ExV (chaos), using BLOSUM62-based TCRdist between CDR3 peptides within each V-J. Welch's t-statistics and random forest reduced 450 to 600 V-J features to some 14, which were used in a naive Bayes classifier (R e1071). No statistical method was used to fix the sample size in advance, and group allocation was not hidden from the investigators. The paper describes TCR Vbeta CDR3 sequencing of around 130 peripheral blood samples, made up of under 50 ophthalmopathy patients, around 73 hyperthyroidism patients and 17 progressor patients.

This chain is built from TRBV20-1 and TRBJ2-1; TRBD2 fits 11 bases in the junction. The source of this sequence is a man younger than 35 with Graves disease. Donor details come from another sample of the same person, matched by shared clones. This specimen was peripheral blood mononuclear cells (PBMCs), taken at new diagnosis, from a patient treated with antithyroid drugs. CDR3 protein: CSARERLAGRGQFF. The base sequence is TGCAGTGCTAGAGAGCGACTAGCGGGGCGTGGGCAGTTCTTC.